Ten or more counts support the clone carrying this T cell receptor (beta chain). The target antigen is unknown. Per individual sample, total RNA of at least 5 micrograms was extracted. The entry originates in a study of blood T cells in healthy people across ages. Study conclusions and caveats: Age showed a roughly linear inverse relationship with TCR beta diversity per million T cells.

Through a sample-barcoded 5' primer and a J-beta primer mix, a second PCR was run for 7 to 11 cycles. TCRdb re-analysed the 5' RACE reads in MiXCR, keeping a single row per CDR3 protein. The repertoire holds just under 550,000 distinct CDR3 sequences, with more than 20% as singletons. These data were likewise used in another study, on T cells of mothers and their children.

The sequence was collected from a boy younger than 18 in good health. Sequencing was performed on blood.

The CDR3 spells CASSSRTGDNEQYF. The CDR3 coding sequence is TGCGCCAGCAGCTCGCGGACAGGAGACAACGAGCAGTACTTC. This chain links TRBV5-1 with TRBJ2-7; 7 bases line up with TRBD1. CDR1 and CDR2 from the germline V gene are SGHRS and YFSETQ. CDR3 length: 14 residues. V shed 3 bases and J 5 bases; nucleotides not matched to a gene: 8.